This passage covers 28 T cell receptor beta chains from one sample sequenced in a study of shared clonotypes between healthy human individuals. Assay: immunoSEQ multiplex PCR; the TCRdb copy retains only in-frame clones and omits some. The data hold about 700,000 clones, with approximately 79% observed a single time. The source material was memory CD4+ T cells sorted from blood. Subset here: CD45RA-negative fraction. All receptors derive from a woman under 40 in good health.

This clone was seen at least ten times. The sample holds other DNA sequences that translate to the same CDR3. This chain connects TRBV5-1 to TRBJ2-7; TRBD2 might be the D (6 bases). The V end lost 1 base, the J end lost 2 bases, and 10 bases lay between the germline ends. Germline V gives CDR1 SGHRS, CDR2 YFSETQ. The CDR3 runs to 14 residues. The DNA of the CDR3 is TGCGCCAGCAGCTTGCGGGGGAGCACCTACGAGCAGTACTTC. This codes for CASSLRGSTYEQYF.

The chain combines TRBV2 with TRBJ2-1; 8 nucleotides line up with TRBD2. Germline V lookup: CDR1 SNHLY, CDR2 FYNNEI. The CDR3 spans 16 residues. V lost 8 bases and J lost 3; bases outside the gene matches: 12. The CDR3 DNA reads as TGTGCCAGCCGACCCTCGGCGGGAGGTTACTACAATGAGCAGTTCTTC. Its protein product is CASRPSAGGYYNEQFF.

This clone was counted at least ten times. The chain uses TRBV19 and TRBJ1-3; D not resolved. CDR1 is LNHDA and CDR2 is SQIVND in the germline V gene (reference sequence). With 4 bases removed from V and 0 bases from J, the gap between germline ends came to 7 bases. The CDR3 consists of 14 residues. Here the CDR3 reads CASSNGLSGNTIYF. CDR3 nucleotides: TGTGCCAGTAGTAACGGTCTCTCTGGAAACACCATATATTTT. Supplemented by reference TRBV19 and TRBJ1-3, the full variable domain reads DGGITQSPKYLFRKEGQNVTLSCEQNLNHDAMYWYRQDPGQGLRLIYYSQIVNDFQKGDIAEGYSVSREKKESFPLTVTSAQKNPTAFYLCASSNGLSGNTIYFGEGSWLTVV.

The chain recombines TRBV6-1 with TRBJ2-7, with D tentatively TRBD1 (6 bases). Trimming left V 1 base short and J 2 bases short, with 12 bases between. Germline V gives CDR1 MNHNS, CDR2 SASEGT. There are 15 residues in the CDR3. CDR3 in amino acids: CASSEGAGETYEQYF. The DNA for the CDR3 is TGTGCCAGCAGTGAAGGGGCAGGGGAGACCTACGAGCAGTACTTC.

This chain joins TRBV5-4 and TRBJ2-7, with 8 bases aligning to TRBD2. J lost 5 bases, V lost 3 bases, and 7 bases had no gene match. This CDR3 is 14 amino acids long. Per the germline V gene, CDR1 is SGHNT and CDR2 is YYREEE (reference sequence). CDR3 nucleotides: TGTGCCAGCAGCTCCGGACTAGCACGAGACGAGCAGTACTTC. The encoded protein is CASSSGLARDEQYF. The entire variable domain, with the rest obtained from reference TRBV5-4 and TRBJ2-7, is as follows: ETGVTQSPTHLIKTRGQQVTLRCSSQSGHNTVSWYQQALGQGPQFIFQYYREEENGRGNFPPRFSGLQFPNYSSELNVNALELDDSALYLCASSSGLARDEQYFGPGTRLTVT.

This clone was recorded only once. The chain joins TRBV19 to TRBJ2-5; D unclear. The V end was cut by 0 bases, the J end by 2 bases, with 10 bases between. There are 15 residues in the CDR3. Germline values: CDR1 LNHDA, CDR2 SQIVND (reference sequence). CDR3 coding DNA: TGTGCCAGTAGTATAGATCGGGTTGAGCAAGAGACCCAGTACTTC. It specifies CASSIDRVEQETQYF.

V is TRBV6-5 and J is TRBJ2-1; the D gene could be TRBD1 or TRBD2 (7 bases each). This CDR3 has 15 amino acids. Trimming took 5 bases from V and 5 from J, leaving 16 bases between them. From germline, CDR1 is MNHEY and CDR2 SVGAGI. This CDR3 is CASSQGGASNNEQFF. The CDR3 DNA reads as TGTGCCAGCAGTCAGGGGGGGGCTAGCAACAATGAGCAGTTCTTC.

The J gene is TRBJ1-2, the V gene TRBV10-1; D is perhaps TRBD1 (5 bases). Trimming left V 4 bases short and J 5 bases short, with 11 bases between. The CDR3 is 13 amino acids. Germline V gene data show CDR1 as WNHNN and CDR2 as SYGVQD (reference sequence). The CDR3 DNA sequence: TGCGCCAGCAGTGCTACAGGCCTATATGGCTACACCTTC. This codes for CASSATGLYGYTF.

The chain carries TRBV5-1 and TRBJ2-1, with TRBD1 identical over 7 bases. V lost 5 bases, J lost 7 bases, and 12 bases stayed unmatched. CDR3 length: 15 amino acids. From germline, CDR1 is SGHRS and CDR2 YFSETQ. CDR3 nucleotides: TGCGCCAGCAGTACCGACAGGGATCGGGGTAATGAGCAGTTCTTC. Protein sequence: CASSTDRDRGNEQFF.

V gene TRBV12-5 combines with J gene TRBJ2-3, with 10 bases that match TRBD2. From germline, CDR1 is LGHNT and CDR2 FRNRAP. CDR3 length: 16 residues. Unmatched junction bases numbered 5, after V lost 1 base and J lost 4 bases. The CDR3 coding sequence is TGTGCTAGTGGTTTGGACCCAAGCGGGAGGGCAGATACGCAGTATTTT. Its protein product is CASGLDPSGRADTQYF.

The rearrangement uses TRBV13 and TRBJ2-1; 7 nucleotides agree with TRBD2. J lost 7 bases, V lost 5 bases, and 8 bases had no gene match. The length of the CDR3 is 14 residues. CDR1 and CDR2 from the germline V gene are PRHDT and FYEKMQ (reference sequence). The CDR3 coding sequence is TGTGCCAGCAGCCGGTGGACTAGTATGAATGAGCAGTTCTTC. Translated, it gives CASSRWTSMNEQFF.

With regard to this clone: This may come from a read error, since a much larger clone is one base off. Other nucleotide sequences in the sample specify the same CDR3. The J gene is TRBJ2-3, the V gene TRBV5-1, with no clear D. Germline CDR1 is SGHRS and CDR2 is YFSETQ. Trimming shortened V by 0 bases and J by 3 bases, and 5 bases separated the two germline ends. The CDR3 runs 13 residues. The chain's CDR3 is CASSLGQTDTQYF. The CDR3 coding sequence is TGCGCCAGCAGCTTGGGCCAAACAGATACGCAGTATTTT.

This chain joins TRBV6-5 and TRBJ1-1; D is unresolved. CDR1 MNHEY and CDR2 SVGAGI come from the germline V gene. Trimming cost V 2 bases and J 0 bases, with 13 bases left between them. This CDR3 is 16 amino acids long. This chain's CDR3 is CASSYPPRAMNTEAFF. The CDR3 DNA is TGTGCCAGCAGTTACCCTCCTAGGGCAATGAACACTGAAGCTTTCTTT.

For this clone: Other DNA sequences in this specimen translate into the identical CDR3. CDR3 region: CATSRDRELTGELFF. CDR3 coding DNA: TGTGCCACCAGCAGAGATCGGGAACTAACCGGGGAGCTGTTTTTT. The chain uses TRBV15 and TRBJ2-2, with a possible D match to TRBD2 (5 bases). Trimming left V 0 bases short and J 5 bases short, with 10 bases between. CDR1 and CDR2 from the germline V gene are LNHNV and YYDKDF (reference sequence). This CDR3 comprises 15 residues.

CDR3 sequence (DNA): TGCAGCGTCCCCACGGGATCTGTTAGGGACACTGAAGCTTTCTTT. This sequence encodes CSVPTGSVRDTEAFF. The V call is TRBV29-1, the J call TRBJ1-1; D gene unclear. Per germline, CDR1 SQVTM and CDR2 ANQGSEA. The V end lost 6 bases, the J end lost 3 bases, and 20 bases lay between the germline ends. The CDR3 runs to 15 residues.

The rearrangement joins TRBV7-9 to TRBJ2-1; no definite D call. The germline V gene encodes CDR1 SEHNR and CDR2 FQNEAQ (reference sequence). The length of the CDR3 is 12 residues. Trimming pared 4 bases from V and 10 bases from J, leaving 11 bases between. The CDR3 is CASSYLAGEQFF. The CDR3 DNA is TGTGCCAGCAGCTACTTAGCCGGGGAGCAGTTCTTC.

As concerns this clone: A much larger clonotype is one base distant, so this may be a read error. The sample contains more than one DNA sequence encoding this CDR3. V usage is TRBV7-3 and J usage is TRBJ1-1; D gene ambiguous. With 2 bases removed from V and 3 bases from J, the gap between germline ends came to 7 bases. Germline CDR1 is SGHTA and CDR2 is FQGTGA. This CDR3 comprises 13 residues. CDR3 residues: CASSLQRDTEAFF. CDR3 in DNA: TGTGCCAGCAGCTTACAGAGGGACACTGAAGCTTTCTTT.

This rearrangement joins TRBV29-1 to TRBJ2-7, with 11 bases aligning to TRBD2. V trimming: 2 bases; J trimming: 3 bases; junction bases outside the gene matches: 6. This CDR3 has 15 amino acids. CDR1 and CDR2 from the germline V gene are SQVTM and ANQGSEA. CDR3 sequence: CSVEYGLAGGYEQYF. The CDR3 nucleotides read TGCAGCGTTGAATACGGGCTAGCGGGAGGCTACGAGCAGTACTTC.

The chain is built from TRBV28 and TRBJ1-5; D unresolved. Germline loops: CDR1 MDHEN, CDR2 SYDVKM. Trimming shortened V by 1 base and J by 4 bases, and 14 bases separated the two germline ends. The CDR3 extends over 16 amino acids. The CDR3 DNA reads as TGTGCCAGCAGTTTATACTCCGTTAGGAGAAATCAGCCCCAGCATTTT. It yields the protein CASSLYSVRRNQPQHF.

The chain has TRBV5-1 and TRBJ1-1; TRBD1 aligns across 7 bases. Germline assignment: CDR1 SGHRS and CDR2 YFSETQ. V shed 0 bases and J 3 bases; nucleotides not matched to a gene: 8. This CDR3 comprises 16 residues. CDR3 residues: CASSLGRGRRDTEAFF. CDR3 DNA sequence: TGCGCCAGCAGCTTGGGGAGGGGGCGCCGAGACACTGAAGCTTTCTTT.

The chain's CDR3 is CASSAKSLAGEIYNEQFF. The CDR3 DNA sequence: TGTGCCAGCAGCGCAAAATCTCTAGCGGGAGAGATCTACAATGAGCAGTTCTTC. The rearrangement uses TRBV9 and TRBJ2-1; the match to TRBD2 covers 10 bases. The CDR3 is 18 residues long. The germline CDR1 and CDR2 sequences are SGDLS and YYNGEE. Trimming removed 3 bases from V and 3 bases from J; junction bases left unmatched: 12.

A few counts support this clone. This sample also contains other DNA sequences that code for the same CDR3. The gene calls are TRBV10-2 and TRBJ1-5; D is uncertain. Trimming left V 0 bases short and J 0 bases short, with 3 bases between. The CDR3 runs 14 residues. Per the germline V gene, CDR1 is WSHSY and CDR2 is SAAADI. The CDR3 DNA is TGCGCCAGCAGTGAGTCTAATAGCAATCAGCCCCAGCATTTT. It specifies CASSESNSNQPQHF.

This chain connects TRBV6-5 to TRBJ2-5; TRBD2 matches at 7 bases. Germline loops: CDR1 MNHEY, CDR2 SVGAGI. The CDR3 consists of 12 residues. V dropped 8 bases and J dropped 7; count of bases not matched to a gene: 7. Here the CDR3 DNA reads TGTGCCAGCGGGGGGAGGGGTCGGACCCAGTACTTC. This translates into CASGGRGRTQYF.

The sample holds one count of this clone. Here the CDR3 DNA reads TGTGCCAGCAGCCCGACTCCCGGCACAGATACGCAGTATTTT. It specifies CASSPTPGTDTQYF. The rearrangement joins TRBV7-3 to TRBJ2-3; D not certain. Germline assignment: CDR1 SGHTA and CDR2 FQGTGA. The CDR3 is made up of 14 amino acids. The V end was cut by 5 bases, the J end by 1 base, with 10 bases between.

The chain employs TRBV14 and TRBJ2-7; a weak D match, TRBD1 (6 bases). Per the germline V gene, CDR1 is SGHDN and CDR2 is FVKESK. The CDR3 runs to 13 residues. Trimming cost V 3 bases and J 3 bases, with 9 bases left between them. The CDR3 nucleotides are TGTGCCAGCAGCCACTTCAGGGGCTACGAGCAGTACTTC. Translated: CASSHFRGYEQYF.

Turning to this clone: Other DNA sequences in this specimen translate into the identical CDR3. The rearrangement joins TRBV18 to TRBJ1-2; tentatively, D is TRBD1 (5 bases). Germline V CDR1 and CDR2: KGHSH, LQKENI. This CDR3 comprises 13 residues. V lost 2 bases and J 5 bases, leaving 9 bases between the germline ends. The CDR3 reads CASSPGGDYGYTF. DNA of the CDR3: TGTGCCAGCTCACCAGGGGGGGATTATGGCTACACCTTC.

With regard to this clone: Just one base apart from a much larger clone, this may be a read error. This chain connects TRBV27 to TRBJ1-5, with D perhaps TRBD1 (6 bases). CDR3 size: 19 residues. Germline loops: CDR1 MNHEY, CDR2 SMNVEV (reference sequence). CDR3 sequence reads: CAGSLWKTGLGNSNQPQHF. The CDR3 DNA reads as TGTGCCGGCAGTTTATGGAAGACAGGTCTGGGGAATAGCAATCAGCCCCAGCATTTT.

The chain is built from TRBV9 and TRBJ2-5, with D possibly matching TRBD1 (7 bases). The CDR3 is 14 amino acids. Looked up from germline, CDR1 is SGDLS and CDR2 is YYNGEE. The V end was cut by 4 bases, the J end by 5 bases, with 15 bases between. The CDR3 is CASSFSPGGETQYF. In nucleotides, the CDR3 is TGTGCCAGCAGCTTTAGCCCAGGGGGGGAGACCCAGTACTTC.